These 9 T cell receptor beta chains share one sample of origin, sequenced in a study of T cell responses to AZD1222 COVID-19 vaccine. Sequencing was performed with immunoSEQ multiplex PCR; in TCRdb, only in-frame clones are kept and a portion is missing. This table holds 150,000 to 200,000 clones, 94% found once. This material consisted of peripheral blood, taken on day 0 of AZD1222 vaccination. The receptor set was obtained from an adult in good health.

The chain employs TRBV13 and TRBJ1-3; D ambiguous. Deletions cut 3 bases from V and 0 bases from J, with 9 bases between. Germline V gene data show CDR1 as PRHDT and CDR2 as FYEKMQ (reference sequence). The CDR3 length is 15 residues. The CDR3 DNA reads TGTGCCAGCAGCTTGACGAGGACCTCTGGAAACACCATATATTTT. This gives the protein CASSLTRTSGNTIYF.

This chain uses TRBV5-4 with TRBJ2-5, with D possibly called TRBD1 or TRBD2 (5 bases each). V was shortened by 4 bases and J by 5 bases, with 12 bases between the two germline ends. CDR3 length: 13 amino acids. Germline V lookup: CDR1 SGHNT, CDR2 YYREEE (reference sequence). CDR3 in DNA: TGTGCCAGCAGCCTGGGGACCCGGGAGACCCAGTACTTC. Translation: CASSLGTRETQYF. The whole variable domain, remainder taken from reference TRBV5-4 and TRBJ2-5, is ETGVTQSPTHLIKTRGQQVTLRCSSQSGHNTVSWYQQALGQGPQFIFQYYREEENGRGNFPPRFSGLQFPNYSSELNVNALELDDSALYLCASSLGTRETQYFGPGTRLLVL.

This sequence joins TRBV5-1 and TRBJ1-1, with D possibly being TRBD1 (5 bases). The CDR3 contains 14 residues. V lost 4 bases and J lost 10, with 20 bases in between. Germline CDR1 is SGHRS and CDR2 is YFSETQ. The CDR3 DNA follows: TGCGCCAGCAGCCTGAATCACAGGTATAGCGGAGCTTTCTTT. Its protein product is CASSLNHRYSGAFF. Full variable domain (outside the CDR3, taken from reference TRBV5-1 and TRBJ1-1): KAGVTQTPRYLIKTRGQQVTLSCSPISGHRSVSWYQQTPGQGLQFLFEYFSETQRNKGNFPGRFSGRQFSNSRSEMNVSTLELGDSALYLCASSLNHRYSGAFFGQGTRLTVV.

CDR3 in DNA: TGTGCCAGCAGCGGGGGCGGGGGTGCCCTCAATCAGCCCCAGCATTTT. Its protein product is CASSGGGGALNQPQHF. The chain employs TRBV7-8 and TRBJ1-5; D might be TRBD1 (6 bases). Trimming pared 5 bases from V and 3 bases from J, leaving 17 bases between. The germline V gene has CDR1 SGHVS and CDR2 FQNEAQ. This CDR3 is built from 16 residues.

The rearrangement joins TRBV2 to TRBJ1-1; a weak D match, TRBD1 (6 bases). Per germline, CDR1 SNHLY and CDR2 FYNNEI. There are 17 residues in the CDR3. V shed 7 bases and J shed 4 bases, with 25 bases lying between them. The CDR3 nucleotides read TGTGCCAGCAAACGAGGACAGCCCAGTTTAGGGAGCACTGAAGCTTTCTTT. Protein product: CASKRGQPSLGSTEAFF.

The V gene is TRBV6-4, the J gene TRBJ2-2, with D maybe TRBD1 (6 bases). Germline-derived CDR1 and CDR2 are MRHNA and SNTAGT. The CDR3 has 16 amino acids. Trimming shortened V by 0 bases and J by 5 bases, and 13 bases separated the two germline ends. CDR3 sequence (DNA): TGTGCCAGCAGTGACTCCGCGCAGGGGAATACCGGGGAGCTGTTTTTT. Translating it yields CASSDSAQGNTGELFF.

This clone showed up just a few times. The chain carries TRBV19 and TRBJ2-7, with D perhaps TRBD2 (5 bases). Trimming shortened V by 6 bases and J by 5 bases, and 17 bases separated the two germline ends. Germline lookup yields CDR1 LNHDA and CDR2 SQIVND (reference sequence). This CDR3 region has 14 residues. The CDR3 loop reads CASSPTAARDEQYF. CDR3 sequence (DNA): TGTGCCAGTAGCCCCACAGCTGCGAGGGACGAGCAGTACTTC.

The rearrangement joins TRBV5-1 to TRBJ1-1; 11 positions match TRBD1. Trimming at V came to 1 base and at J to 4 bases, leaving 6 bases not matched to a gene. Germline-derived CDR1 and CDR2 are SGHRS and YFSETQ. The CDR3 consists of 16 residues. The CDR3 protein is CASSLPGTGGGTEAFF. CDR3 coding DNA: TGCGCCAGCAGCTTGCCAGGGACAGGGGGTGGCACTGAAGCTTTCTTT. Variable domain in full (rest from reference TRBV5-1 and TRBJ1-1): KAGVTQTPRYLIKTRGQQVTLSCSPISGHRSVSWYQQTPGQGLQFLFEYFSETQRNKGNFPGRFSGRQFSNSRSEMNVSTLELGDSALYLCASSLPGTGGGTEAFFGQGTRLTVV.

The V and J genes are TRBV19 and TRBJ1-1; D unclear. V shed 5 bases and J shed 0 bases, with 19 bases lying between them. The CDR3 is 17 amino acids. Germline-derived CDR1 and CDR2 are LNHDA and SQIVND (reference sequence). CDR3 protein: CASSPARLRVVNTEAFF. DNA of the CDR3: TGTGCCAGTAGTCCCGCCCGTCTGAGGGTGGTGAACACTGAAGCTTTCTTT.